Reported below is one T cell receptor (beta chain). Its antigen is currently unknown. This record comes from a study of Ad26.COV2.S vaccination and SARS-CoV-2 variants. Study-wide results and limits: Quantification of TCR breadth and depth may have yielded underestimates of total T cell responses.

Sequencing was performed with immunoSEQ multiplex PCR; in TCRdb, only in-frame clones are kept and a portion is missing. The data contain tens of thousands of clones, approximately 83% of them singletons. The source was peripheral blood, collected after recovery from COVID-19. The clonotype comes from a human donor who had recovered from COVID-19.

The CDR3 DNA follows: TGTGCCAGCAGTGACCCCTATAGCAATCAGCCCCAGCATTTT. Its protein is CASSDPYSNQPQHF. This chain connects TRBV2 to TRBJ1-5; D remains ambiguous. The CDR3 spans 14 residues. Germline CDR1 reads SNHLY; CDR2 reads FYNNEI. Trimming took 3 bases from V and 0 from J, leaving 6 bases between them.